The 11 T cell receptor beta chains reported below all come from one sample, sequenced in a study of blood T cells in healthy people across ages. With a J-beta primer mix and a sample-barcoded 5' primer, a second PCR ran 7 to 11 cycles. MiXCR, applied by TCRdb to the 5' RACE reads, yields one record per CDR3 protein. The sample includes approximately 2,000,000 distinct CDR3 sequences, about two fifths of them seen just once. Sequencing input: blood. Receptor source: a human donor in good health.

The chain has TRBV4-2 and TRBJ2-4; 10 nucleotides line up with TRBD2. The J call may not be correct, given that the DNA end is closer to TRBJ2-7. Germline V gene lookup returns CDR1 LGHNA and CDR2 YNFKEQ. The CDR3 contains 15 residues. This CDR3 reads CASSQTGTSDYEQYF. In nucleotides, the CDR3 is TGTGCCAGCAGCCAAACCGGGACTAGCGACTACGAGCAGTACTTC.

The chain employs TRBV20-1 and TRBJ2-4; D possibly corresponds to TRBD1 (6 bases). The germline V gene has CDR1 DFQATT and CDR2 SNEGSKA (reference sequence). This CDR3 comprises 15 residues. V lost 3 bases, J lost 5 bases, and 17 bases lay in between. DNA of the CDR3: TGCAGTGCTAGTCGGGCTATAGAGGGGGAAAACATTCAGTACTTC. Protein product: CSASRAIEGENIQYF.

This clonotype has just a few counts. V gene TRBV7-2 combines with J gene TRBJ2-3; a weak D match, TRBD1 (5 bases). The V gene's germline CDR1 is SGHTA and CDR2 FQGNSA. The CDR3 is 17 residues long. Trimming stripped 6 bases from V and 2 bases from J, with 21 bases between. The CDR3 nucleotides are TGTGCCAGCAGTCAAACCGACAGTGCCTATATCACAGATACGCAGTATTTT. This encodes CASSQTDSAYITDTQYF.

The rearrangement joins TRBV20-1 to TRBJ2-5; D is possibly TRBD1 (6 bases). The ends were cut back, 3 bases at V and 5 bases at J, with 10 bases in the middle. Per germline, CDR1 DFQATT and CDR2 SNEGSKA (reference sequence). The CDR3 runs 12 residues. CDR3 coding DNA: TGCAGTGCTAGTATCCAGGGGGAGACCCAGTACTTC. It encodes CSASIQGETQYF.

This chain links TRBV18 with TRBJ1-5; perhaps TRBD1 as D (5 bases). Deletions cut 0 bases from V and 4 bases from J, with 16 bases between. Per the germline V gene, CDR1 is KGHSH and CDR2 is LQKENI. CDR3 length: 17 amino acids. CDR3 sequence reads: CASSPPRGVSSNQPQHF. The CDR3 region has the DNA TGTGCCAGCTCACCACCTCGGGGGGTAAGCTCTAATCAGCCCCAGCATTTT.

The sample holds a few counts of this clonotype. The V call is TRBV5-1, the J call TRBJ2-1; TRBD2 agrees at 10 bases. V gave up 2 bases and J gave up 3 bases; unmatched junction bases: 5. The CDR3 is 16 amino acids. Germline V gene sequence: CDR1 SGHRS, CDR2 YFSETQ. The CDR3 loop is CASSFLAGGVYNEQFF. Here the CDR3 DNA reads TGCGCCAGCAGCTTCTTAGCGGGGGGTGTCTACAATGAGCAGTTCTTC.

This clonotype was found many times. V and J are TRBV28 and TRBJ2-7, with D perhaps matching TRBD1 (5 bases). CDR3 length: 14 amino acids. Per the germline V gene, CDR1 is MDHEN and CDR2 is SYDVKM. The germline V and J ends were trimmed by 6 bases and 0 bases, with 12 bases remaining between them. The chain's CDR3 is CASSLLGDSYEQYF. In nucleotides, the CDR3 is TGTGCCAGCAGCTTGTTAGGGGACTCCTACGAGCAGTACTTC.

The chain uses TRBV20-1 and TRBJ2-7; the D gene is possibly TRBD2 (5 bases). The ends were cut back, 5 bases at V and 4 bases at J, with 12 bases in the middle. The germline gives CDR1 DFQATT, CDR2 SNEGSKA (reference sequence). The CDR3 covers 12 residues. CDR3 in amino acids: CSAPYSAYEQYF. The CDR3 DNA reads TGCAGTGCTCCCTATAGCGCTTACGAGCAGTACTTC.

CDR3 nucleotide sequence: TGTGCCACCACTAACGGGACAGGGGTTGGTGAGCAGTACTTC. Amino acids: CATTNGTGVGEQYF. The V gene is TRBV2, the J gene TRBJ2-7, with 10 bases aligning to TRBD1. The germline V gene encodes CDR1 SNHLY and CDR2 FYNNEI. CDR3 length equals 14 residues. J lost 7 bases, V lost 10 bases, and 13 bases had no gene match.

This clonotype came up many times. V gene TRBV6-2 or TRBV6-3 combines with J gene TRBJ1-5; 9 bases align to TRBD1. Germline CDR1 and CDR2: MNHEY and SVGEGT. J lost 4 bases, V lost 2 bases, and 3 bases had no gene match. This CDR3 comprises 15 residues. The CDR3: CASSYRGQGNQPQHF. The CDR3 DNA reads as TGTGCCAGCAGTTACCGGGGACAGGGAAATCAGCCCCAGCATTTT.

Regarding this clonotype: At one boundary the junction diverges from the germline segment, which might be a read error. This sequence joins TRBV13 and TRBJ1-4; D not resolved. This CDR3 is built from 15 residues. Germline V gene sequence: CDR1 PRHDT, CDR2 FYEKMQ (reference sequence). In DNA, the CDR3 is TGTGCCAGCAGAGGGAGAGGATTCACTAATGGAAAACTGTTTTTT. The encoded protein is CASRGRGFTNGKLFF. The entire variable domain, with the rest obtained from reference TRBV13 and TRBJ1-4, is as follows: AAGVIQSPRHLIKEKRETATLKCYPIPRHDTVYWYQQGPGQDPQFLISFYEKMQSDKGSIPDRFSAQQFSDYHSELNMSSLELGDSALYFCASRGRGFTNGKLFFGSGTQLSVL.